This passage covers 20 T cell receptor beta chains from one sample sequenced in a study of blood T cell repertoires in COVID-19. Repertoires were generated with immunoSEQ multiplex PCR, while TCRdb's copy carries only in-frame clones and drops some. The data contain under 350,000 clones, 86% of them seen just once; the ten biggest clones take up 4% to 5.5%. Sequenced input: PBMCs or T cells enriched from blood (not recorded which). The source of these receptors is a woman aged 40-49 years with acute COVID-19.

The table lists this clone with a count of one. The chain couples TRBV7-2 to TRBJ2-3, with TRBD2 identical over 10 bases. The CDR3 runs 16 residues. Trimming took 5 bases from V and 3 from J; bases not matched to a gene: 8. Germline V gene lookup returns CDR1 SGHTA and CDR2 FQGNSA. The CDR3 DNA sequence: TGTGCCAGCAGCCGTCTAGCGGGAGTGATAACAGATACGCAGTATTTT. It specifies CASSRLAGVITDTQYF.

The rearrangement links TRBV6-2 or TRBV6-3 to TRBJ1-5; 8 bases agree with TRBD1. CDR3 length: 19 amino acids. J was trimmed by 7 bases and V by 2 bases; bases with no gene match: 19. CDR1 and CDR2 (germline): MNHEY, SVGEGT. The CDR3 DNA reads as TGTGCCAGCAGTTACCCTGACAGGGGATCGCGGCTGAGGGCCCAGCCCCAGCATTTT. It translates to CASSYPDRGSRLRAQPQHF.

The chain links TRBV28 to TRBJ1-5; unclear D gene. V lost 5 bases and J lost 1, with 15 bases in between. This CDR3 has 16 amino acids. Germline V gene lookup returns CDR1 MDHEN and CDR2 SYDVKM. The CDR3, as DNA: TGTGCCAGCAGTCTTCACGGACTCCCAAGCAATCAGCCCCAGCATTTT. Amino acid sequence: CASSLHGLPSNQPQHF.

The chain employs TRBV28 and TRBJ1-4; 10 positions agree with TRBD1. This CDR3 has 15 residues. CDR1 MDHEN and CDR2 SYDVKM come from the germline V gene. V lost 2 bases and J lost 8; bases outside the gene matches: 5. The CDR3 here is CASSLKTGGREKLFF. In DNA form, the CDR3 reads TGTGCCAGCAGTTTAAAGACAGGGGGCCGAGAAAAACTGTTTTTT.

The CDR3 here is CASSLSPDQPQHF. In DNA, the CDR3 is TGTGCCAGCAGCTTATCCCCGGATCAGCCCCAGCATTTT. V and J are TRBV7-9 and TRBJ1-5; no clear D. This CDR3 region has 13 residues. Germline loops: CDR1 SEHNR, CDR2 FQNEAQ (reference sequence). V gave up 2 bases and J gave up 5 bases, with 7 bases separating them.

The V gene is TRBV7-9, the J gene TRBJ1-1, with a weak D call TRBD1 (6 bases). The CDR3 has 15 amino acids. Germline assignment: CDR1 SEHNR and CDR2 FQNEAQ (reference sequence). Trimming took 3 bases from V and 4 from J, leaving 15 bases between them. CDR3 sequence reads: CASSLGGGLGTEAFF. The CDR3 DNA reads as TGTGCCAGCAGCTTGGGAGGGGGTCTAGGCACTGAAGCTTTCTTT.

V gene TRBV13 combines with J gene TRBJ1-1, with 7 bases matching TRBD1. CDR3 length equals 13 residues. Looked up from germline, CDR1 is PRHDT and CDR2 is FYEKMQ (reference sequence). Trimming removed 5 bases from V and 7 bases from J; junction bases left unmatched: 7. The CDR3 reads CASSQDRLGEAFF. The CDR3 DNA reads as TGTGCCAGCAGCCAGGACAGGTTGGGTGAAGCTTTCTTT.

The chain combines TRBV7-9 with TRBJ1-3, with 7 bases lining up with TRBD1. V shed 0 bases and J 0 bases; nucleotides not matched to a gene: 5. Per germline, CDR1 SEHNR and CDR2 FQNEAQ (reference sequence). The CDR3 contains 17 residues. The CDR3 DNA sequence: TGTGCCAGCAGCTTAGCCCTAGGGGACAGCTCTGGAAACACCATATATTTT. This codes for CASSLALGDSSGNTIYF.

V and J are TRBV28 and TRBJ1-6; the D gene is possibly TRBD1 (6 bases). Trimming removed 5 bases from V and 7 bases from J, with 18 bases in between. Germline lookup yields CDR1 MDHEN and CDR2 SYDVKM. The CDR3 consists of 16 residues. The CDR3 spells CASSTLKTGFNSPLHF. The CDR3 DNA reads as TGTGCCAGCAGTACCCTTAAAACAGGGTTCAATTCACCCCTCCACTTT.

The chain carries TRBV27 and TRBJ2-7; TRBD2 matches 13 bases. Trimming cost V 6 bases and J 2 bases; bases outside gene matches: 10. Germline assignment: CDR1 MNHEY and CDR2 SMNVEV (reference sequence). The CDR3 sequence is 17 residues long. The CDR3 region has the DNA TGTGCCAGCAGACCATTGACTAGCGGGAGGCCGCCCTACGAGCAGTACTTC. As protein: CASRPLTSGRPPYEQYF.

The V gene is TRBV6-5, the J gene TRBJ1-6, with 9 bases that match TRBD1. Germline values: CDR1 MNHEY, CDR2 SVGAGI. The CDR3 has 14 residues. V lost 6 bases to trimming and J lost 10 bases; unmatched junction nucleotides: 7. This CDR3 is CASSQGTGRSPLHF. In DNA form, the CDR3 reads TGTGCCAGCAGCCAAGGGACAGGGCGATCACCCCTCCACTTT.

This chain's CDR3 is CASSLAGQGVMGMYTEAFF. As DNA, the CDR3 is TGTGCCAGCAGCTTAGCGGGGCAGGGGGTCATGGGGATGTACACTGAAGCTTTCTTT. The chain combines TRBV7-9 with TRBJ1-1, with 7 bases lining up with TRBD1. Unmatched junction bases numbered 16, after V lost 0 bases and J lost 3 bases. Germline V lookup: CDR1 SEHNR, CDR2 FQNEAQ (reference sequence). The CDR3 has 19 residues. The full variable domain, rest sourced from reference TRBV7-9 and TRBJ1-1, is DTGVSQNPRHKITKRGQNVTFRCDPISEHNRLYWYRQTLGQGPEFLTYFQNEAQLEKSRLLSDRFSAERPKGSFSTLEIQRTEQGDSAMYLCASSLAGQGVMGMYTEAFFGQGTRLTVV.

The chain combines TRBV10-3 with TRBJ2-1, with a weak D call TRBD2 (5 bases). This CDR3 has 16 amino acids. Deletions cut 0 bases from V and 6 bases from J, with 15 bases between. Germline CDR1 is ENHRY and CDR2 is SYGVKD. Here the CDR3 reads CAISESEDLMSNEQFF. For the CDR3, the DNA is TGTGCCATCAGTGAGTCGGAGGACTTAATGTCCAATGAGCAGTTCTTC.

The J gene is TRBJ2-1, the V gene TRBV6-5, with 11 bases matching TRBD2. CDR1 MNHEY and CDR2 SVGAGI come from the germline V gene. There are 15 residues in the CDR3. Unmatched junction bases numbered 8, after V lost 6 bases and J lost 7 bases. The CDR3 here is CASSVVSGGANEQFF. CDR3 nucleotide sequence: TGTGCCAGCAGCGTTGTTAGCGGGGGGGCGAATGAGCAGTTCTTC.

This chain joins TRBV5-1 and TRBJ1-2; 7 bases are a match to TRBD1. The CDR3 is 16 residues long. Germline V gene sequence: CDR1 SGHRS, CDR2 YFSETQ. The junction had 9 bases not matched to a gene; V was cut back by 0 bases and J by 4 bases. This CDR3 reads CASSLGQGAQPYGYTF. For the CDR3, the DNA is TGCGCCAGCAGCTTGGGACAGGGTGCCCAACCCTATGGCTACACCTTC. The whole variable domain, filled in from reference TRBV5-1 and TRBJ1-2, reads KAGVTQTPRYLIKTRGQQVTLSCSPISGHRSVSWYQQTPGQGLQFLFEYFSETQRNKGNFPGRFSGRQFSNSRSEMNVSTLELGDSALYLCASSLGQGAQPYGYTFGSGTRLTVV.

Only a few counts were recorded for this clone. This chain uses TRBV11-3 with TRBJ2-2; D not resolved. CDR3 length equals 13 residues. V was shortened by 3 bases and J by 2 bases, with 4 bases between the two germline ends. CDR1 and CDR2 (germline): SGHNT, YENEEA. The chain's CDR3 is CASSLSNTGELFF. In DNA form, the CDR3 reads TGTGCCAGCAGCTTGAGTAACACCGGGGAGCTGTTTTTT.

The CDR3 sequence is CASSYPSIGSNQPQHF. In DNA, the CDR3 is TGTGCCAGCAGTTACCCCTCAATTGGCAGCAATCAGCCCCAGCATTTT. The V call is TRBV6-6, the J call TRBJ1-5; D gene uncertain. Trimming cost V 2 bases and J 1 base, with 12 bases left between them. There are 16 residues in the CDR3. The germline gives CDR1 MNHNY, CDR2 SVGAGI (reference sequence).

This clone was counted once. The chain has TRBV6-5 and TRBJ2-2; 8 bases line up with TRBD1. Trimming removed 3 bases from V and 5 bases from J; junction bases left unmatched: 8. Germline V gives CDR1 MNHEY, CDR2 SVGAGI. The CDR3 has 16 amino acids. CDR3 in DNA: TGTGCCAGCAGTTATTCCGACAGGGGAGGAACCGGGGAGCTGTTTTTT. Protein: CASSYSDRGGTGELFF.

The table lists this clone with a few counts. This chain joins TRBV5-4 and TRBJ2-7, with D unresolved. The CDR3 is 15 amino acids. Germline lookup yields CDR1 SGHNT and CDR2 YYREEE (reference sequence). Trimming shortened V by 4 bases and J by 2 bases, and 16 bases separated the two germline ends. The CDR3 is CASSPPGSFPYEQYF. DNA for the CDR3: TGTGCCAGCAGCCCCCCCGGGTCCTTTCCCTACGAGCAGTACTTC.

The chain joins TRBV5-4 to TRBJ1-1; tentative D call: TRBD1 (6 bases). The CDR3 has 14 residues. Trimming took off 3 bases at V and 8 bases at J, with 17 bases between the two ends. Looked up from germline, CDR1 is SGHNT and CDR2 is YYREEE (reference sequence). CDR3 bases: TGTGCCAGCAGCTCGCGCAGGGGTGTGGCCGAAGCTTTCTTT. Amino acids: CASSSRRGVAEAFF. The full variable domain, with the rest looked up from reference TRBV5-4 and TRBJ1-1, is ETGVTQSPTHLIKTRGQQVTLRCSSQSGHNTVSWYQQALGQGPQFIFQYYREEENGRGNFPPRFSGLQFPNYSSELNVNALELDDSALYLCASSSRRGVAEAFFGQGTRLTVV.